The rows below give T cell receptor beta chains drawn from one sample of a study of blood T cell repertoires in COVID-19. Assay used: immunoSEQ multiplex PCR; TCRdb lists only in-frame clones, some missing. The sample carries around 200,000 clones, under 90% recorded once. The sample comprised peripheral blood. These receptors originate from a person aged 70 to 85 with COVID-19, enrolled during active disease. CDR3s leave out the opening cysteine and the closing phenylalanine or tryptophan.

v_gene	j_gene	CDR3aa
TRBV6-5	TRBJ2-3	ARNRDLSTDTQY
TRBV4-3	TRBJ2-7	ASSQERETEQY
TRBV6-6	TRBJ2-5	ASIRQGIETQY
TRBV2	TRBJ1-1	ASSVHENTEAF
TRBV4-1	TRBJ1-5	ASSQDDREGQPQH
TRBV28	TRBJ1-4	ASYTGTEKEKLF
TRBV27	TRBJ2-3	ASSPVFTDTQY
TRBV7-2	TRBJ2-5	ASSPLRGQGAIWETQY
TRBV6-2/TRBV6-3	TRBJ2-7	ASSYGVPGAWEQY
TRBV27	TRBJ2-1	ASSLSGGRALSISDEQF
TRBV10-3	TRBJ2-7	AIREDRGRVYEQY
TRBV27	TRBJ2-1	ASRLAGGINNEQF
TRBV5-5	TRBJ2-1	ASFRVTSYNEQF
TRBV29-1	TRBJ1-3	SVQDRGRFSGNTIY
TRBV7-2	TRBJ1-1	ASSLVGLYTEAF
TRBV5-5	TRBJ1-2	ASSPGQGRGGYT
TRBV5-8	TRBJ2-1	ASSFLPGQGYNEQF
TRBV6-1	TRBJ1-5	ASSELLISNQPQH
TRBV2	TRBJ2-7	ASSETGLAGAYEQY
TRBV6-5	TRBJ1-5	ARRHPKNQPQH
TRBV6-2/TRBV6-3	TRBJ2-1	ASSYGQSSYNEQF
TRBV3-1/TRBV3-2	TRBJ2-3	ASSRIGLAGGPRADTQY
TRBV28	TRBJ2-1	ASSGASVNEQF
TRBV24-1	TRBJ1-5	ATSLEAGAQH
TRBV7-3	TRBJ2-1	ASSLMAGVVGEQF
TRBV30	TRBJ2-2	AWSVTSPGELF
TRBV9	TRBJ2-1	ASSVTAGANEQF
TRBV28	TRBJ1-4	ASRETGRNEKLF
TRBV6-6	TRBJ1-3	ASSTSGGLGNTIY
TRBV5-5	TRBJ1-1	ASSFQIVTEAF
TRBV7-6	TRBJ1-3	ASSLERTGLNTIY